This entry features one TCR beta chain sequence. Its antigen remains unidentified. The record originates from a study of cytomegalovirus exposure and HLA in healthy donors. General observations from the study: Most of the CMV-associated TCR beta chains (in a later analysis) appeared to be HLA-restricted.

PCR amplification relied on 60 Vbeta primers (plus 13 Jbeta primers). Sequencing used immunoSEQ multiplex PCR; TCRdb keeps in-frame clones, though not all of them. The table includes about 180,000 clones, around 79% detected once. Germline CDR1 is MNHNS and CDR2 is SASEGT. The CDR3 has 14 amino acids. The V segment lost 2 bases and the J segment 6 bases; nucleotides outside the gene matches: 4. Sequencing was performed on PBMCs. The receptor was isolated from a middle-aged woman in good health and CMV-seronegative. The J gene is TRBJ1-1, the V gene TRBV6-1; 9 bases align to TRBD1. The CDR3 nucleotides are TGTGCCAGCAGTGAACACAGGGGGCTGGCTGAAGCTTTCTTT. Translating it yields CASSEHRGLAEAFF.